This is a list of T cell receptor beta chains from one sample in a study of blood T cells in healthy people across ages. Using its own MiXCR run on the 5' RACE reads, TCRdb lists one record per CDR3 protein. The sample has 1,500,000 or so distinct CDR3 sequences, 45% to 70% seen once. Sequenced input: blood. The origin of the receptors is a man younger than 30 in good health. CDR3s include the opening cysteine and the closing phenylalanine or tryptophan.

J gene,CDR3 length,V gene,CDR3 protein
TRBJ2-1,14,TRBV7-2,CASSPIQLVHEQFF
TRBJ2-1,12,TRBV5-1,CASRRAANEQFF
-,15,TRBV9,CASSVEAGLRYEQYF
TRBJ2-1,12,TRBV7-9,CASSQSVNEQFF
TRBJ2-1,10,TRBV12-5,CAEGGGEQFF
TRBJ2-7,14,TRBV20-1,CSAGPQGKGYEQYF
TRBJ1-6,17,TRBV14,CASSPSRMGLTNSPLHF
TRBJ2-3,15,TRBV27,CASSPGTGGVHTQYF
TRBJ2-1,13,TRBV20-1,CSAWGALGNEQFF
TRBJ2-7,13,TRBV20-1,CSARTRSSYEQYF
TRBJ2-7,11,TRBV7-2,CASSLFVEQYF
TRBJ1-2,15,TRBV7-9,CASSSTTTQVYGYTF
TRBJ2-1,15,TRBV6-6,CASGKSSGGYNEQFF